Reported below is one T cell receptor (beta chain). A second PCR of about 7 to 12 cycles used a sample-barcoded 5' primer and a J-beta primer mix. TCRdb called the 5' RACE reads again in MiXCR, with one record for every CDR3 protein. The sample holds more than 800,000 distinct CDR3 sequences, over 35% seen once. This sample is part of a study of blood T cells in healthy people across ages. V shed 6 bases and J shed 7 bases, with 25 bases lying between them. Germline CDR1 and CDR2: SGHTA and FQGNSA. The CDR3 has 17 amino acids. The sequence derives from a woman aged 60-75 years in good health. The sample was blood. V is TRBV7-2 and J is TRBJ2-1, with D possibly matching TRBD2 (6 bases). DNA for the CDR3: TGTGCCAGCAGTCCGGTTGGTGGGAGGCCTCTGAGGAATGAGCAGTTCTTC. This translates into CASSPVGGRPLRNEQFF.